This TCR beta chain came from a study of blood T cell repertoires in COVID-19. The wider study: Sites in the United States, Italy and Spain provided acute and convalescent COVID-19 samples.

Per germline, CDR1 SGHTS and CDR2 YDEGEE. The CDR3 length is 15 residues. J was trimmed by 5 bases and V by 4 bases; bases with no gene match: 7. Assay: immunoSEQ multiplex PCR; the TCRdb copy retains only in-frame clones and omits some. The table records under 95,000 clones, approximately 87% of them present only once. The chain couples TRBV5-8 to TRBJ2-7, with 12 bases that match TRBD2. Material for sequencing was peripheral blood. The TCR was taken from a human donor in a cohort sampled during active COVID-19. The CDR3 nucleotides are TGTGCCAGCAGCCATCGACTAGCGGGAGTCGACGAGCAGTACTTC. Protein: CASSHRLAGVDEQYF.